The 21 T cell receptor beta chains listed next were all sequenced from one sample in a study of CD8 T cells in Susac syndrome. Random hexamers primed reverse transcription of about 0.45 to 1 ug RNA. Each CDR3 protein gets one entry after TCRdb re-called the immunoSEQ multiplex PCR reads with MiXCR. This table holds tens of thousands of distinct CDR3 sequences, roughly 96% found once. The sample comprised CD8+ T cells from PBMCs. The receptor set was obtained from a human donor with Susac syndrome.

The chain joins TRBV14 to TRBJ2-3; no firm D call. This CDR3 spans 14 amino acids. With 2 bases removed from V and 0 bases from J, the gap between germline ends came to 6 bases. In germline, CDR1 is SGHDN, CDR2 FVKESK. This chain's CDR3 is CASSQSLSTDTQYF. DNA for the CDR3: TGTGCCAGCAGCCAAAGCTTGAGCACAGATACGCAGTATTTT.

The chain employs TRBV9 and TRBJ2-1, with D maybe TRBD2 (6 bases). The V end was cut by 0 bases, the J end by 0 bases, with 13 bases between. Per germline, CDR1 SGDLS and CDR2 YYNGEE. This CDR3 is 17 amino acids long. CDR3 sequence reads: CASSVANGRDSYNEQFF. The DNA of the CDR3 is TGTGCCAGCAGCGTAGCTAACGGGCGGGACTCCTACAATGAGCAGTTCTTC.

The CDR3 DNA reads as TGCAGCGTTGGGCGAGACGGCAGCAATCAGCCCCAGCATTTT. This codes for CSVGRDGSNQPQHF. This chain joins TRBV29-1 and TRBJ1-5; D unresolved. CDR1 is SQVTM, CDR2 ANQGSEA, per germline. This CDR3 region has 14 residues. The ends were cut back, 4 bases at V and 1 base at J, with 11 bases in the middle. The whole variable domain, filled in from reference TRBV29-1 and TRBJ1-5, reads SAVISQKPSRDICQRGTSLTIQCQVDSQVTMMFWYRQQPGQSLTLIATANQGSEATYESGFVIDKFPISRPNLTFSTLTVSNMSPEDSSIYLCSVGRDGSNQPQHFGDGTRLSIL.

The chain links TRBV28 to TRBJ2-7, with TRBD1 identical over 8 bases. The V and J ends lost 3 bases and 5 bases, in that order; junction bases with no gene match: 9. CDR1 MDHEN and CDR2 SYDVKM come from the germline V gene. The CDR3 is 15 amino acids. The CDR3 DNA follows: TGTGCCAGCAGTTTTACCCGGGACAGGTCCCACGAGCAGTACTTC. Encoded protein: CASSFTRDRSHEQYF.

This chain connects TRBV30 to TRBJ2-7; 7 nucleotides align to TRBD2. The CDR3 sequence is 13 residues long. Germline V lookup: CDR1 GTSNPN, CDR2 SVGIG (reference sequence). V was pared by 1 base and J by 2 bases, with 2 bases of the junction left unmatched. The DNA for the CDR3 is TGTGCCTGGAGTGCGGGGAGGGCCTACGAGCAGTACTTC. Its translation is CAWSAGRAYEQYF. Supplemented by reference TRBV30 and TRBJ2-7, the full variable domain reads SQTIHQWPATLVQPVGSPLSLECTVEGTSNPNLYWYRQAAGRGLQLLFYSVGIGQISSEVPQNLSASRPQDRQFILSSKKLLLSDSGFYLCAWSAGRAYEQYFGPGTRLTVT.

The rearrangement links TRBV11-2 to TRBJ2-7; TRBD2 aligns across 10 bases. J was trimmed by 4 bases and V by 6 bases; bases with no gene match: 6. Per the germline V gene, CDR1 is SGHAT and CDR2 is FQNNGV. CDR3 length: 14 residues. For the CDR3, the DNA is TGTGCCAGCAGGAGAGGGACTAGCGATTACGAGCAGTACTTC. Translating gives CASRRGTSDYEQYF.

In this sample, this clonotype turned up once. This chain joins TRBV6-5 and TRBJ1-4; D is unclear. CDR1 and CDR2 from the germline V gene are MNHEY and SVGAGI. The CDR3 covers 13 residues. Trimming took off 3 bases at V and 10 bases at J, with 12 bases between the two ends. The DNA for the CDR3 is TGTGCCAGCAGTTATAGCCAAGGCGGAAAACTGTTTTTT. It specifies CASSYSQGGKLFF.

The CDR3 reads CASRPGTAQGYTF. The CDR3 bases are TGCGCCAGCAGGCCGGGGACAGCGCAGGGCTACACCTTC. V gene TRBV23-1 combines with J gene TRBJ1-2; 7 nucleotides agree with TRBD1. TRBV23-1 is labeled an ORF, and its function is uncertain. The CDR3 contains 13 residues. V lost 6 bases to trimming and J lost 8 bases; unmatched junction nucleotides: 9.

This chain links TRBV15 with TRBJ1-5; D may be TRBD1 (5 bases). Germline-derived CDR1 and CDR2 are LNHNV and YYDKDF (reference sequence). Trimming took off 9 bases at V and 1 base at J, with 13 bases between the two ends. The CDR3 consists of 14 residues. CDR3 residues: CATTWGDSNQPQHF. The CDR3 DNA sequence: TGTGCCACAACGTGGGGGGACAGCAATCAGCCCCAGCATTTT.

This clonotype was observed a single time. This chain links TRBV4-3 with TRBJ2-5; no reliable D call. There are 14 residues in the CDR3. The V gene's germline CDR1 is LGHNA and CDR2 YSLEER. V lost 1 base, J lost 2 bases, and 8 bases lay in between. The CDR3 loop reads CASSQVMRQETQYF. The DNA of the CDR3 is TGCGCCAGCAGCCAAGTGATGCGACAAGAGACCCAGTACTTC.

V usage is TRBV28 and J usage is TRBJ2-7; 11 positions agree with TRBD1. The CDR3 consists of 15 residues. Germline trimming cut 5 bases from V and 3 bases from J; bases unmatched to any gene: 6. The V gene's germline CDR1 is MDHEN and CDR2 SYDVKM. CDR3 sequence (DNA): TGTGCCAGCAGTGGACAGGGGGCTCAGGACTACGAGCAGTACTTC. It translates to CASSGQGAQDYEQYF.

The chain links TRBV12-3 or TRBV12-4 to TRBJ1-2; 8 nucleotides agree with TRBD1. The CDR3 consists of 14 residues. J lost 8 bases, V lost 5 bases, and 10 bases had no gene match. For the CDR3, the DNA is TGTGCCAGCAGTCCCGGGACAGGATGGCAAGGCTACACCTTC. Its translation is CASSPGTGWQGYTF.

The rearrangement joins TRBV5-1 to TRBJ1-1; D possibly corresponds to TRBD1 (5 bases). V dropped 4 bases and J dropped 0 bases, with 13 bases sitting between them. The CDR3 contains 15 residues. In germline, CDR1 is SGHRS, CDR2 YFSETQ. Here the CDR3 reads CASSPEGSLNTEAFF. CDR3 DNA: TGCGCCAGCAGCCCCGAGGGGAGCTTGAACACTGAAGCTTTCTTT.

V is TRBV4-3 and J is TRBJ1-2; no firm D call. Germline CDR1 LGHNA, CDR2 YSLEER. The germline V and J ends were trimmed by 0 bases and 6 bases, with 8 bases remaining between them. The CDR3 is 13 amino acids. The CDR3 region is CASSQEVMDGYTF. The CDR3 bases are TGCGCCAGCAGCCAAGAGGTCATGGATGGCTACACCTTC.

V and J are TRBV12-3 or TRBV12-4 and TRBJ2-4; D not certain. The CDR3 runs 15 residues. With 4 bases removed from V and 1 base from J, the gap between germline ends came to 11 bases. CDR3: CASSSGFTAKNIQYF. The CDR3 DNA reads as TGTGCCAGCAGTTCTGGTTTTACGGCCAAAAACATTCAGTACTTC.

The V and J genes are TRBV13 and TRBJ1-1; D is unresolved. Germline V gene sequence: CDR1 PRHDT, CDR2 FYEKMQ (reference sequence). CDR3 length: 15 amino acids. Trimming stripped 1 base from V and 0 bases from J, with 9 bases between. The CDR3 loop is CASSLDGWMNTEAFF. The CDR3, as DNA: TGTGCCAGCAGCTTAGACGGGTGGATGAACACTGAAGCTTTCTTT.

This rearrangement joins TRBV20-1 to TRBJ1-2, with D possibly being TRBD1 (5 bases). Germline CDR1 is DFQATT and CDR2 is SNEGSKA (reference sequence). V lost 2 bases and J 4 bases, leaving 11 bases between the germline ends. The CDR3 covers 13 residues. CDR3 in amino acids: CSARSQGGYGYTF. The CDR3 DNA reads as TGCAGTGCTAGATCCCAGGGAGGCTATGGCTACACCTTC.

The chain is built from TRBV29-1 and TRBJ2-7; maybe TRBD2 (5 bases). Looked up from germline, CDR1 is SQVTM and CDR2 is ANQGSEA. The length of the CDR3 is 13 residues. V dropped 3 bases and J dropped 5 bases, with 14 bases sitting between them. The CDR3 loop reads CSVDLGVVNEQYF. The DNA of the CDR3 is TGCAGCGTTGACCTCGGGGTTGTAAACGAGCAGTACTTC.

This CDR3 is CASSQETQYF. The CDR3 coding sequence is TGTGCCAGCAGCCAAGAGACCCAGTACTTC. This rearrangement joins TRBV3-1 to TRBJ2-5; unclear D gene. The CDR3 has 10 amino acids. The germline gives CDR1 LGHDT, CDR2 YNNKEL (reference sequence). Trimming pared 0 bases from V and 7 bases from J, leaving 0 bases between.

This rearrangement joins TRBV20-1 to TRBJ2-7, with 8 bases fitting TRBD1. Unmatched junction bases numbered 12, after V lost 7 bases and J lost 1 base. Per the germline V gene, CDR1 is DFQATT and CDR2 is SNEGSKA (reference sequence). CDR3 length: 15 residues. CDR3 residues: CSGAHPQGGSYEQYF. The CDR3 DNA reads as TGCAGTGGAGCCCACCCACAGGGGGGATCCTACGAGCAGTACTTC.

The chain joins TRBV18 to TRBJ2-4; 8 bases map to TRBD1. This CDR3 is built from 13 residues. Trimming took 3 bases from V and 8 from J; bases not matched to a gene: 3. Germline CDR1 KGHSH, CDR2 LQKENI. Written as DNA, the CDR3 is TGTGCCAGCTCACCGCAGGGACAGGACATTCAGTACTTC. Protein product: CASSPQGQDIQYF.